This T cell receptor (beta chain) stems from a study of technical replicates of blood from several donors. This CDR3 is built from 19 residues. V shed 3 bases and J 1 base; nucleotides not matched to a gene: 10. In germline, CDR1 is LGHNA, CDR2 YNFKEQ. The method was immunoSEQ multiplex PCR; TCRdb's version includes in-frame clones alone and lacks a portion of them. The table shows some 82,000 clones, with about 97% occurring only once. The rearrangement joins TRBV4-2 to TRBJ2-3; 13 nucleotides match TRBD2. This clonotype originated in a human donor in good health. The specimen sequenced was T cells isolated from PBMCs. CDR3 residues: CASSHSAGLAGDGTDTQYF. The CDR3, as DNA: TGTGCCAGCAGCCACTCCGCCGGACTAGCGGGAGATGGCACAGATACGCAGTATTTT.